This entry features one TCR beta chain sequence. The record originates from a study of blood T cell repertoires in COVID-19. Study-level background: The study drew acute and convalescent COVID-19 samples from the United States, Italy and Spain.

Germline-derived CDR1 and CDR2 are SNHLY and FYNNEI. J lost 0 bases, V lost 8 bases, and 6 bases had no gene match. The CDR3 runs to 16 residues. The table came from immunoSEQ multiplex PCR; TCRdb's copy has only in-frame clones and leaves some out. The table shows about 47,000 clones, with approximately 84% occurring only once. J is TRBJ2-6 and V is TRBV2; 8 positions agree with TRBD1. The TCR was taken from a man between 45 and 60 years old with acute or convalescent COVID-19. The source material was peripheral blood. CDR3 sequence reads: CASVTGGLSGANVLTF. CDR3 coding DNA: TGTGCCAGCGTAACAGGGGGTCTCTCTGGGGCCAACGTCCTGACTTTC.